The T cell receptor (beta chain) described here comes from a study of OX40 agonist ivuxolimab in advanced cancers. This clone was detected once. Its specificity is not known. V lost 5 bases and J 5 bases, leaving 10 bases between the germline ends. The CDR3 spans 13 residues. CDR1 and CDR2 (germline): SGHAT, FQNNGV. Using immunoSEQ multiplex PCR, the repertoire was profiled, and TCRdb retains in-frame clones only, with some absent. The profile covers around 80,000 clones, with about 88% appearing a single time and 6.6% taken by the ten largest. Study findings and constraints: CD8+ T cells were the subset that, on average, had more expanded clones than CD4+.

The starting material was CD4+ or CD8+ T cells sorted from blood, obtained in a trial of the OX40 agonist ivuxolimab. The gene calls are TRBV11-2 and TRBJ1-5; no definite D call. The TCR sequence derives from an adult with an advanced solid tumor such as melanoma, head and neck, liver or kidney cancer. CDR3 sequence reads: CASSRGDYQPQHF. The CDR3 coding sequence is TGTGCCAGCAGCCGAGGCGACTATCAGCCCCAGCATTTT.